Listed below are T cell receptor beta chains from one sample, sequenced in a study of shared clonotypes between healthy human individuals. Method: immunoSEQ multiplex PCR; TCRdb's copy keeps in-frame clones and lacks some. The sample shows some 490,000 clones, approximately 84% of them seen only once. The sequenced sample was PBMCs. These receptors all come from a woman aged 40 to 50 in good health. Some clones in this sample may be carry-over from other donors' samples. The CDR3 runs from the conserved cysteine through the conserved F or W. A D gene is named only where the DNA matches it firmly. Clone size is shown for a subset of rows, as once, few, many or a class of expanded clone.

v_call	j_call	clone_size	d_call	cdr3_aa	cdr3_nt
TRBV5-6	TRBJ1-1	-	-	CASSWAFPGNTEAFF	TGTGCTAGCAGCTGGGCCTTCCCGGGCAATACTGAAGCTTTCTTT
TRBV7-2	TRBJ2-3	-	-	CASSPQGADTQYF	TGTGCCAGCAGCCCCCAGGGTGCAGATACGCAGTATTTT
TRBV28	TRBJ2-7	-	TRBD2	CASSSPPTSGHHEQYF	TGTGCCAGCAGCTCCCCCCCGACTAGCGGGCATCACGAGCAGTACTTC
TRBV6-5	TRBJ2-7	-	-	CASRSLLFEQYF	TGTGCCAGCAGATCCCTCCTCTTCGAGCAGTACTTC
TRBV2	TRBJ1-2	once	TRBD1	CASSEGQGVAGYTF	TGTGCCAGCAGTGAGGGACAGGGAGTCGCGGGCTACACCTTC
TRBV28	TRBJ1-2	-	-	CASSLGAQGTSYGYTF	TGTGCCAGCAGTTTGGGGGCACAGGGTACCTCCTATGGCTACACCTTC
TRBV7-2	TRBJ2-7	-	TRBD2	CASSLELAGAYEQYF	TGTGCCAGCAGCTTAGAGCTAGCGGGTGCCTACGAGCAGTACTTC
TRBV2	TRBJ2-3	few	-	CASSEASVPDTQYF	TGTGCCAGCAGTGAAGCTAGCGTTCCAGATACGCAGTATTTT
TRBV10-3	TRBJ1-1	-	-	CAISESAGVGKEAFF	TGTGCCATCAGTGAGTCAGCCGGAGTGGGAAAAGAAGCTTTCTTT
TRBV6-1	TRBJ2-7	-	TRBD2	CASSAPGLAGVGQYF	TGTGCCAGCAGCGCGCCGGGACTAGCGGGAGTAGGGCAGTACTTC
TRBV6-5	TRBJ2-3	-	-	CASAKLAYTDTQYF	TGTGCCAGCGCCAAGTTGGCCTACACAGATACGCAGTATTTT
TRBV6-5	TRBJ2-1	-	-	CASSLRDSNEQFF	TGTGCCAGCAGCCTTCGGGACTCTAATGAGCAGTTCTTC
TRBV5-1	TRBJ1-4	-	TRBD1	CASSSDRAMGEKLFF	TGCGCCAGCAGCTCTGACAGGGCGATGGGTGAAAAACTGTTTTTT
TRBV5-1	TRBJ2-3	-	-	CASSLEDPGYTDTQYF	TGCGCCAGCAGCTTGGAGGACCCGGGGTACACAGATACGCAGTATTTT
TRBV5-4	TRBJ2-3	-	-	CASSLGGTSPSTDTQYF	TGTGCCAGCAGCTTGGGAGGGACAAGCCCTAGCACAGATACGCAGTATTTT
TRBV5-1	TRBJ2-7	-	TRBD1	CASSTGQVSYEQYF	TGCGCCAGCAGCACGGGACAGGTCTCCTACGAGCAGTACTTC
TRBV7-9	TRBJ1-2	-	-	CASSLTDVNYGYTF	TGTGCCAGCAGCTTGACAGACGTTAACTATGGCTACACCTTC
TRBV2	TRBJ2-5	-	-	CASSEFRQETQYF	TGTGCCAGCAGTGAGTTCAGACAAGAGACCCAGTACTTC
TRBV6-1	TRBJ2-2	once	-	CASNPDYAGELFF	TGTGCCAGCAACCCGGACTACGCCGGGGAGCTGTTTTTT
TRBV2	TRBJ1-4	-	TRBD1	CASSEAVPGQGRNEKLFF	TGTGCCAGCAGTGAAGCGGTCCCGGGACAGGGTAGGAATGAAAAACTGTTTTTT
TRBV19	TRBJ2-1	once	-	CASTLGRESHEQFF	TGTGCCAGTACGTTGGGCAGGGAGAGCCATGAGCAGTTCTTC
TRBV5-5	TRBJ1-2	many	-	CASSLASYGYTF	TGTGCCAGCAGCTTGGCCAGCTATGGCTACACCTTC
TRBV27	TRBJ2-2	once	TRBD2	CASRESGRAYFGELFF	TGTGCCAGCAGAGAGAGCGGGAGGGCCTATTTCGGGGAGCTGTTTTTT
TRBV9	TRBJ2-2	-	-	CASSVGANTGELFF	TGTGCCAGCAGCGTCGGGGCGAACACCGGGGAGCTGTTTTTT
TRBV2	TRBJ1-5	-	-	CASSEARGAGQPQHF	TGTGCCAGCAGTGAAGCGCGGGGGGCTGGACAGCCCCAGCATTTT
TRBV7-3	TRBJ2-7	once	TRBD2	CASSFWLAGATYEQYF	TGTGCCAGCAGCTTTTGGCTAGCGGGAGCCACCTACGAGCAGTACTTC
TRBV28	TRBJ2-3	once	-	CASSHTPYRGWSDTQYF	TGTGCCAGCAGTCATACCCCTTATCGGGGCTGGTCAGATACGCAGTATTTT
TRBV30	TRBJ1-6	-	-	CAWNQNNSPLHF	TGTGCCTGGAATCAGAATAATTCACCCCTCCACTTT
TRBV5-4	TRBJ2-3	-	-	CASSLEVGTDTQYF	TGTGCCAGCAGCTTGGAGGTAGGGACAGATACGCAGTATTTT
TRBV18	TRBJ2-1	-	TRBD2	CASSPLASGRYNEQFF	TGTGCCAGCTCACCCTTGGCTAGCGGGAGGTACAATGAGCAGTTCTTC
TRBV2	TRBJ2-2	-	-	CASSWNRPANTGELFF	TGTGCCAGCAGTTGGAACAGGCCCGCGAACACCGGGGAGCTGTTTTTT